The clone carrying this T cell receptor (beta chain) was picked up many times. The length of the CDR3 is 15 residues. V shed 0 bases and J 6 bases; nucleotides not matched to a gene: 6. CDR1 is SGHAT and CDR2 is FQNNGV in the germline V gene. This specimen belongs to a study of neurological immune-mediated disorders. As for the cDNA, it was generated by 5'RACE with 10-nucleotide random UMIs. TCRdb itself ran the 5' RACE reads through MiXCR, one entry per CDR3 protein. The sample holds about 66,000 distinct CDR3 sequences, 3% to 4% seen once. Stored at -80 C, 2 million PBMCs were the source of the unsorted libraries.

The sample was PBMCs. This TCR came from a man in his forties with multiple sclerosis. The rearrangement joins TRBV11-2 to TRBJ2-7; 9 positions match TRBD2. In nucleotides, the CDR3 is TGTGCCAGCAGCTTAGATTTACTAGCGGGTGCCGAGCAGTACTTC. Translation: CASSLDLLAGAEQYF.